Listed below are T cell receptor beta chains from one sample, sequenced in a study of blood T cell repertoires in COVID-19. Sequencing used immunoSEQ multiplex PCR; TCRdb keeps in-frame clones, though not all of them. The sample holds around 120,000 clones, about three quarters seen once. Source material: peripheral blood. The receptors shown here come from a human donor with acute or convalescent COVID-19. The donor label of this sample is uncertain. The CDR3 runs from the conserved cysteine through the conserved F or W. Each record gives: clone size, J gene, V gene, D gene, CDR3 DNA, CDR3 protein. The D gene is left open where the match is weak. Clone size, where shown, is once, few, many, or a class for clones that have expanded.

>NA|TRBJ2-7|TRBV7-6|TRBD2
TGTGCCAGCGGGAGGGACCTTACCCTCTCCGAGCAGTACTTC
CASGRDLTLSEQYF
>NA|TRBJ2-1|TRBV12-2|NA
TGTGCAAGTCGCCCGAGTCCGGGGAGATACAATGAGCAGTTCTTC
CASRPSPGRYNEQFF
>NA|TRBJ1-2|TRBV28|TRBD1
TGTGCCAGCAGTTCCAGGACAGGGCCTCCCTATGGCTACACCTTC
CASSSRTGPPYGYTF
>NA|TRBJ1-2|TRBV18|TRBD1
TGTGCCAGCTCACCACAAGTGGACAGGAACTATGGCTACACCTTC
CASSPQVDRNYGYTF
>NA|TRBJ2-7|TRBV6-5|TRBD2
TGTGCCTGCGGGACTAGCGAGTACGAGCAGTACTTC
CACGTSEYEQYF
>NA|TRBJ1-1|TRBV4-1|NA
TGCGCCAGCAGCCAAGTTCCTAAGAACACTGAAGCTTTCTTT
CASSQVPKNTEAFF
>few|TRBJ1-1|TRBV6-1|NA
TGTGCCAGCAGTGAAGGCCAGGGGTACACTGAAGCTTTCTTT
CASSEGQGYTEAFF
>NA|TRBJ1-1|TRBV15|TRBD1
TGTGCCACCAGCAGCAAGACAGGGGGCAACACTGAAGCTTTCTTT
CATSSKTGGNTEAFF
>NA|TRBJ2-3|TRBV28|TRBD1
TGTGCCAGCACTAGGACCGGGACAGGGATCTATACGCAGTATTTT
CASTRTGTGIYTQYF
>many|TRBJ1-6|TRBV5-1|NA
TGCGCCAGCAGCTTGGATGGTCGCATCCAGTCACCCCTCCACTTT
CASSLDGRIQSPLHF
>once|TRBJ1-5|TRBV6-5|NA
TGTGCCGTGGGAGATAGCAATCAGCCCCAGCATTTT
CAVGDSNQPQHF
>NA|TRBJ1-1|TRBV6-5|NA
TGTGCCAGCAGACGGGGGTTAGGGACTGAAGCTTTCTTT
CASRRGLGTEAFF
>few|TRBJ2-1|TRBV4-1|NA
TGCGCCAGCAGCCCTTACTTTGGGGGGTTGTATGAGCAGTTCTTC
CASSPYFGGLYEQFF
>NA|TRBJ2-5|TRBV15|TRBD2
TGTGCCACCAGCAGAACACGGACTAGCGCGATAGAGACCCAGTACTTC
CATSRTRTSAIETQYF
>NA|TRBJ2-5|TRBV5-1|TRBD1
TGCGCCAGCAGCTTCAAAGGACAGGGGGAGACCCAGTACTTC
CASSFKGQGETQYF
>few|TRBJ1-5|TRBV24-1|TRBD1
TGTGCCACCAGAACCGACAGGGGCGATCAGCCCCAGCATTTT
CATRTDRGDQPQHF
>NA|TRBJ2-1|TRBV18|NA
TGTGCCAGCTCACCGGCAGGGGAGTACAATGAGCAGTTCTTC
CASSPAGEYNEQFF
>few|TRBJ1-2|TRBV18|TRBD1
TGTGCCAGCTCACCATCAAACAGGGGCGGCTATGGCTACACCTTC
CASSPSNRGGYGYTF
>NA|TRBJ1-2|TRBV5-1|TRBD1
TGCGCCAGCAGCCCAAGGACAGGGCCCTATGGCTACACCTTC
CASSPRTGPYGYTF
>NA|TRBJ2-1|TRBV28|NA
TGTGCCAGCAGCCAGACAGTTAACAATGAGCAGTTCTTC
CASSQTVNNEQFF
>once|TRBJ2-4|TRBV4-2|TRBD2
TGTGCCAGCAGCTCCCAGCGGGGGGGCCCGGGCATTCAGTACTTC
CASSSQRGGPGIQYF
>NA|TRBJ1-5|TRBV9|TRBD1
TGTGCCAGCAGCGTGGGGGCAGGGGGTCAGCCCCAGCATTTT
CASSVGAGGQPQHF
>once|TRBJ2-4|TRBV4-1|NA
TGCGCCAGCATCCCGGGGAACATTCAGTACTTC
CASIPGNIQYF
>NA|TRBJ2-3|TRBV2|TRBD2
TGTGCCAGCAGTGAAGATCCCAGCGGGGGGGCCCGGGATACGCAGTATTTT
CASSEDPSGGARDTQYF
>once|TRBJ2-5|TRBV28|NA
TGTGCCAGCAGTTACGGAGAGACCCAGTACTTC
CASSYGETQYF
>few|TRBJ2-6|TRBV12-5|TRBD1
TGTGCTAGTGGTTTGAGGACAGGGGTTTTTGGGGCCAACGTCCTGACTTTC
CASGLRTGVFGANVLTF
>NA|TRBJ2-3|TRBV4-2|TRBD1
TGTGCCAGCAGCCTGACAGGGGTCACAGATACGCAGTATTTT
CASSLTGVTDTQYF
>many|TRBJ2-2|TRBV4-2|TRBD1
TGTGCCAGCAGCCCGGACAGGGTACGGACCGGGGAGCTGTTTTTT
CASSPDRVRTGELFF
>once|TRBJ1-6|TRBV6-5|TRBD1
TGTGCCAGCAGCTTCTCCGGGACAGATAATTCACCCCTCCACTTT
CASSFSGTDNSPLHF
>NA|TRBJ1-2|TRBV10-3|TRBD1
TGTGCCACCTTGGGACAGGGTGGGGGCTACACCTTC
CATLGQGGGYTF
>NA|TRBJ1-2|TRBV18|NA
TGTGCCAGCTCTCCTCGGGGGTATGGCTACACCTTC
CASSPRGYGYTF
>NA|TRBJ1-1|TRBV5-1|NA
TGCGCCAGCAGCTTGAGCCAGGTCCCGGAGGCTGAAGCTTTCTTT
CASSLSQVPEAEAFF
>NA|TRBJ1-4|TRBV19|NA
TGTGCCAGTAGCACCTCAGGGGAAAAACTGTTTTTT
CASSTSGEKLFF
>NA|TRBJ2-3|TRBV5-1|TRBD2
TGCGCCAGCAGCTTCGGGGGTACCGCAGGGACTAGCGGATTCACAGATACGCAGTATTTT
CASSFGGTAGTSGFTDTQYF
>NA|TRBJ2-1|TRBV5-1|TRBD1
TGCGCCAGCAGCCTGCTGGGACAGGGTAGCGATGAGCAGTTCTTC
CASSLLGQGSDEQFF
>NA|TRBJ2-5|TRBV4-2|TRBD2
TGTGCCAGCAGCCAAATCGTCCTAGGAAGCGGGGGTGAGACCCAGTACTTC
CASSQIVLGSGGETQYF
>NA|TRBJ1-3|TRBV10-3|NA
TGTGCCATCAGTCAAACTGACATACGCTCTGGAAACACCATATATTTT
CAISQTDIRSGNTIYF
>few|TRBJ1-2|TRBV7-8|NA
TGTGCCAGCAGCTTCACCGGGACACATTATGGCTACACCTTC
CASSFTGTHYGYTF
>NA|TRBJ1-5|TRBV7-9|NA
TGTGCCAGCAGCCTTACTACCGGGGGCAATCAGCCCCAGCATTTT
CASSLTTGGNQPQHF
>NA|TRBJ1-3|TRBV28|TRBD1
TGTGCCAGCAGGTGGGCCCAGCGAAACAGGGGGGCCGGAAACACCATATATTTT
CASRWAQRNRGAGNTIYF
>NA|TRBJ1-6|TRBV6-5|NA
TGTGCCAGCAGTTACGGGCAGACTAATTCACCCCTCCACTTT
CASSYGQTNSPLHF
>NA|TRBJ1-5|TRBV2|TRBD1
TGTGCCAGCAGGCGCGCCGGGACAGGGGGCACTCAGCCCCAGCATTTT
CASRRAGTGGTQPQHF
>NA|TRBJ1-1|TRBV19|NA
TGTGCCAGTAGTATAGGGCCTAACACTGAAGCTTTCTTT
CASSIGPNTEAFF
>NA|TRBJ1-1|TRBV12-3/TRBV12-4|TRBD1
TGTGCCAGCAGCCGAGGGGGCGGTGAAGCTTTCTTT
CASSRGGGEAFF
>NA|TRBJ2-2|TRBV5-1|TRBD1
TGCGCCAGCAGCTCCACAGGGGCGCCCGGGGAGCTGTTTTTT
CASSSTGAPGELFF
>NA|TRBJ1-2|TRBV4-1|TRBD1
TGCGCCAGCAGCCAAGGTACAGGGGGATATGGCTACACCTTC
CASSQGTGGYGYTF
>NA|TRBJ1-1|TRBV6-5|NA
TGTGCCAGCAGTTACTCAGGGGGTCGGGCGAACACTGAAGCTTTCTTT
CASSYSGGRANTEAFF
>NA|TRBJ2-1|TRBV19|TRBD1
TGTGCCAGTAGTAGCCCCCGGGACAGTCGGGATGAGCAGTTCTTC
CASSSPRDSRDEQFF
>few|TRBJ2-2|TRBV2|TRBD2
TGTGCCAGCATTGGGACTAGCGGGAGAACCGGGGAGCTGTTTTTT
CASIGTSGRTGELFF
>NA|TRBJ2-2|TRBV4-1|NA
TGCGCCAGCAGCCAGGAGAGGACCGGGGAGCTGTTTTTT
CASSQERTGELFF
>few|TRBJ1-5|TRBV2|TRBD1
TGTGCCAGCAGTGCGGGACAGGGGCATCAGCCCCAGCATTTT
CASSAGQGHQPQHF
>NA|TRBJ1-1|TRBV7-2|TRBD1
TGTGCCAGCAGCTCTGGGACAGGGACGCGACTAACTGAAGCTTTCTTT
CASSSGTGTRLTEAFF
>few|TRBJ1-5|TRBV21-1|NA
TGTGCCAGCAGCCGCAGGAGGAGGGACAGGGGGCAGCCCCAGCATTTT
CASSRRRRDRGQPQHF